A selection of T cell receptor beta chains follows, all from one sample in a study of T cell changes during pregnancy in multiple sclerosis. Only in-frame clones appear in the TCRdb table, and some are missing; sequencing was by immunoSEQ multiplex PCR. The profile shows 45,000 to 55,000 clones, around 92% of them singletons. The sample here was CD4+ T cells from peripheral blood mononuclear cells, taken after pregnancy. These receptors came from a female donor in good health, enrolled as a control in a pregnancy study. Both conserved end residues are part of each CDR3. Fields, in order: CDR3 protein, CDR3 DNA, clone size, J gene, V gene, D gene. The D gene is left open where the match is weak. The size entry is marked missing in some rows and otherwise reads once, few, many or a size class.

CDR3aa: CASSSGGASGTQYF
CDR3nt: TGCGCCAGCAGTAGCGGGGGGGCTTCGGGTACGCAGTATTTT
abundance: NA
j_gene: TRBJ2-3
v_gene: TRBV5-1
d_gene: TRBD2

CDR3aa: CASSSLFTGELFF
CDR3nt: TGTGCCAGCAGTTCACTTTTTACCGGGGAGCTGTTTTTT
abundance: few
j_gene: TRBJ2-2
v_gene: TRBV7-9
d_gene: NA

CDR3aa: CASSVIGQGEQYF
CDR3nt: TGTGCCAGCAGCGTAATAGGTCAGGGCGAGCAGTACTTC
abundance: NA
j_gene: TRBJ2-7
v_gene: TRBV9
d_gene: NA

CDR3aa: CASSLLRGTNTGELFF
CDR3nt: TGTGCCAGCAGTTTATTGCGGGGGACCAACACCGGGGAGCTGTTTTTT
abundance: NA
j_gene: TRBJ2-2
v_gene: TRBV27
d_gene: TRBD2

CDR3aa: CASTDRAANYGYTF
CDR3nt: TGTGCCAGCACTGACAGGGCAGCGAACTATGGCTACACCTTC
abundance: NA
j_gene: TRBJ1-2
v_gene: TRBV6-1
d_gene: TRBD1

CDR3aa: CASENLQGFVTDTQYF
CDR3nt: TGTGCCAGCGAAAACCTACAGGGTTTTGTTACAGATACGCAGTATTTT
abundance: NA
j_gene: TRBJ2-3
v_gene: TRBV6-6
d_gene: NA

CDR3aa: CASSPTGTGELFF
CDR3nt: TGTGCCAGCTCACCGACAGGGACCGGGGAGCTGTTTTTT
abundance: NA
j_gene: TRBJ2-2
v_gene: TRBV18
d_gene: TRBD1

CDR3aa: CASSPYISTDTQYF
CDR3nt: TGTGCCAGCTCACCTTATATCAGCACAGATACGCAGTATTTT
abundance: NA
j_gene: TRBJ2-3
v_gene: TRBV18
d_gene: NA

CDR3aa: CASSLALDRAKGSYEQYF
CDR3nt: TGTGCCAGCAGCTTGGCTCTGGACAGGGCAAAGGGCTCATACGAGCAGTACTTC
abundance: NA
j_gene: TRBJ2-7
v_gene: TRBV5-6
d_gene: TRBD1

CDR3aa: CASSPRWQTGISYEQYF
CDR3nt: TGCGCCAGCAGCCCCCGGTGGCAGACAGGGATTTCCTACGAGCAGTACTTC
abundance: NA
j_gene: TRBJ2-7
v_gene: TRBV5-1
d_gene: TRBD1

CDR3aa: CAISESLVGQRAYEQYF
CDR3nt: TGTGCCATCAGTGAGTCATTAGTGGGGCAGAGAGCCTACGAGCAGTACTTC
abundance: NA
j_gene: TRBJ2-7
v_gene: TRBV10-3
d_gene: NA

CDR3aa: CASSQGLAGGAGANVLTF
CDR3nt: TGTGCCAGCAGCCAAGGACTAGCGGGGGGAGCTGGGGCCAACGTCCTGACTTTC
abundance: NA
j_gene: TRBJ2-6
v_gene: TRBV16
d_gene: TRBD2

CDR3aa: CASSSGYHNSPLHF
CDR3nt: TGTGCCAGCAGCTCGGGGTATCATAATTCACCCCTCCACTTT
abundance: NA
j_gene: TRBJ1-6
v_gene: TRBV9
d_gene: NA

CDR3aa: CASRGAGAGTDTQYF
CDR3nt: TGTGCCAGCAGGGGGGCCGGGGCCGGGACAGATACGCAGTATTTT
abundance: NA
j_gene: TRBJ2-3
v_gene: TRBV2
d_gene: NA

CDR3aa: CASSPGSGGYEQYF
CDR3nt: TGTGCCAGCTCACCGGGCAGCGGAGGGTACGAGCAGTACTTC
abundance: NA
j_gene: TRBJ2-7
v_gene: TRBV18
d_gene: NA

CDR3aa: CASSPHRVLNTEAFF
CDR3nt: TGTGCCAGCAGCCCCCACAGGGTACTAAACACTGAAGCTTTCTTT
abundance: NA
j_gene: TRBJ1-1
v_gene: TRBV7-2
d_gene: NA

CDR3aa: CASSGGDSYEQYF
CDR3nt: TGTGCCAGCAGCGGCGGGGACTCCTACGAGCAGTACTTC
abundance: NA
j_gene: TRBJ2-7
v_gene: TRBV6-5
d_gene: NA

CDR3aa: CASSPQGQLDGYTF
CDR3nt: TGTGCCAGCTCACCACAGGGACAGTTGGATGGCTACACCTTC
abundance: NA
j_gene: TRBJ1-2
v_gene: TRBV18
d_gene: TRBD1

CDR3aa: CASGGPRSSGANVLTF
CDR3nt: TGCGCCAGCGGGGGCCCAAGGAGCTCTGGGGCCAACGTCCTGACTTTC
abundance: NA
j_gene: TRBJ2-6
v_gene: TRBV5-1
d_gene: NA

CDR3aa: CASSLGRDFDWRGEQYF
CDR3nt: TGTGCCAGCTCACTCGGTCGGGACTTCGATTGGAGGGGTGAGCAGTACTTC
abundance: NA
j_gene: TRBJ2-7
v_gene: TRBV18
d_gene: NA

CDR3aa: CASSQDSRLGLGAFF
CDR3nt: TGTGCCAGCAGCCAAGATTCGAGGTTGGGACTTGGGGCTTTCTTT
abundance: NA
j_gene: TRBJ1-1
v_gene: TRBV14
d_gene: NA